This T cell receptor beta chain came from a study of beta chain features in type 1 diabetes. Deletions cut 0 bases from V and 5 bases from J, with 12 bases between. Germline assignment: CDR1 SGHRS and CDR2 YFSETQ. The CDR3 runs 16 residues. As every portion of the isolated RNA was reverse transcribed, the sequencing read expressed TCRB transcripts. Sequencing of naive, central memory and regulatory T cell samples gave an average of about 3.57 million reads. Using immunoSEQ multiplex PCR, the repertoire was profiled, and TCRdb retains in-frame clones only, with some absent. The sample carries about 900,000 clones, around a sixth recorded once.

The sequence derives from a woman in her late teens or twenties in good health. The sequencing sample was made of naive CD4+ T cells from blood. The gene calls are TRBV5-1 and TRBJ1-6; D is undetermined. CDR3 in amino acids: CASSLGAVWDNSPLHF. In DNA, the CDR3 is TGCGCCAGCAGCTTGGGTGCGGTTTGGGATAATTCACCCCTCCACTTT.